This T cell receptor (beta chain) was retrieved from a study of blood T cell repertoires in COVID-19. From germline, CDR1 is MNHGY and CDR2 SVAAGI. There are 17 residues in the CDR3. V dropped 2 bases and J dropped 5; count of bases not matched to a gene: 14. Method: immunoSEQ multiplex PCR; TCRdb's copy keeps in-frame clones and lacks some. The sample contains around 130,000 clones, roughly 90% of which appear only once. The receptor was isolated from a man in his sixties or seventies with active COVID-19. The chain is built from TRBV6-9 and TRBJ2-7; 8 positions match TRBD2. Specimen: peripheral blood. The CDR3 region is CASSYPQGGGRSHEQYF. The CDR3 nucleotides are TGTGCCAGCAGTTATCCCCAGGGCGGCGGGAGGTCCCACGAGCAGTACTTC.